This T cell receptor (beta chain) was identified in a study of blood T cell repertoires in COVID-19. Study context: The United States, Italy and Spain supplied acute and convalescent COVID-19 samples.

Deletions cut 7 bases from V and 0 bases from J, with 25 bases between. The CDR3 contains 18 residues. Germline-derived CDR1 and CDR2 are MNHEY and SMNVEV (reference sequence). This clone occurred once. Original processing notes: For nucleated cells, counts were estimated from reference gene primer amplification. Repertoires were generated with immunoSEQ multiplex PCR, while TCRdb's copy carries only in-frame clones and drops some. Clone size and V and J calls were adopted from that table, with D and trimming inferred from the DNA. The data show 120,000 to 150,000 clones, 70% to 85% seen once. What was sequenced was peripheral blood. V and J are TRBV27 and TRBJ2-7; a possible D gene is TRBD1 (7 bases). This receptor was taken from a woman between 45 and 65 years old in a cohort sampled during active or convalescent COVID-19. This CDR3 reads CASTFLIGGGTDSYEQYF. The CDR3 DNA follows: TGTGCCAGCACCTTTCTCATAGGAGGGGGGACAGACTCCTACGAGCAGTACTTC.